This T cell receptor beta chain was identified during a study of T cell changes during pregnancy in multiple sclerosis. Germline-derived CDR1 and CDR2 are SGDLS and YYNGEE. V shed 4 bases and J 5 bases; nucleotides not matched to a gene: 7. This CDR3 has 15 residues. TCRdb's copy holds only in-frame clones and misses some; the assay was immunoSEQ multiplex PCR. The sample records some 31,000 clones, around 89% being singletons. There are a few counts of this clone. The rearrangement joins TRBV9 to TRBJ2-2, with 8 bases lining up with TRBD1. The receptor was derived from a female donor with multiple sclerosis, enrolled in a pregnancy study. Source: CD8+ T cells from peripheral blood mononuclear cells, taken in the second trimester of pregnancy. The chain's CDR3 is CASSLETGATGELFF. The CDR3 coding sequence is TGTGCCAGCAGCTTAGAGACAGGGGCAACCGGGGAGCTGTTTTTT.